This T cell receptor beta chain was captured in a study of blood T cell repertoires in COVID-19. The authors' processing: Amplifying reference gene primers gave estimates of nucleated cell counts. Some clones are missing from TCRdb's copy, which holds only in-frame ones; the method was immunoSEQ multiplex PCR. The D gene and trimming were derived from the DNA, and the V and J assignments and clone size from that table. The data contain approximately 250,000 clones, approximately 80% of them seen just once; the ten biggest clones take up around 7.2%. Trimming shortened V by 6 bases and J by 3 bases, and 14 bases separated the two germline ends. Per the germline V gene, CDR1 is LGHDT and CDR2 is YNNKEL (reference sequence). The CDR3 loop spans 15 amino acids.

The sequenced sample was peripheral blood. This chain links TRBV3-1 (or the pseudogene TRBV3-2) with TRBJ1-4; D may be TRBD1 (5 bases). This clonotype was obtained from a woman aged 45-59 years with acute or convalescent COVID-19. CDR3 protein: CASSERGVANEKLFF. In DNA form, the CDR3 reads TGTGCCAGCAGTGAACGGGGGGTGGCTAATGAAAAACTGTTTTTT.